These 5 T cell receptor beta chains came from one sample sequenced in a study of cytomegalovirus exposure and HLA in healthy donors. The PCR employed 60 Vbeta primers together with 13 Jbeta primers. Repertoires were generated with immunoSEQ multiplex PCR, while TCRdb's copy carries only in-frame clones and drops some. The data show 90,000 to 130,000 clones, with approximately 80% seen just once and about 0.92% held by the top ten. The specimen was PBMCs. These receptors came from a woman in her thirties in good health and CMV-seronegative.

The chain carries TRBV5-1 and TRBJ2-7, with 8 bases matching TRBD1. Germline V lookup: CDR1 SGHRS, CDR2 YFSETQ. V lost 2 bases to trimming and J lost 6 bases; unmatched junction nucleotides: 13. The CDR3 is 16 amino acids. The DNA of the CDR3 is TGCGCCAGCAGCTTAAGTCCCGGGACAGGCGCCTCCGAGCAGTACTTC. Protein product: CASSLSPGTGASEQYF.

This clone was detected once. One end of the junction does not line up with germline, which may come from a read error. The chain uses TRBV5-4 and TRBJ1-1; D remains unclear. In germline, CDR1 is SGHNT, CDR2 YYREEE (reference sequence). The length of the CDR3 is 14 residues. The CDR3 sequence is CASSLPSGNTEAFF. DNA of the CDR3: TGTGCCAGCAGCTTGCCCAGCGGGAACACTGAGGCTTTCTTT.

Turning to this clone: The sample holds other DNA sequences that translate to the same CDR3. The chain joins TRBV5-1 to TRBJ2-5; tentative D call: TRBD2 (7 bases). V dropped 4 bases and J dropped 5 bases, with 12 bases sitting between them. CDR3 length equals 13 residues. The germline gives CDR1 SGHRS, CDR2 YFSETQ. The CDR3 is CASSTGGGETQYF. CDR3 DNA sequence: TGCGCCAGCAGCACGGGGGGCGGGGAGACCCAGTACTTC.

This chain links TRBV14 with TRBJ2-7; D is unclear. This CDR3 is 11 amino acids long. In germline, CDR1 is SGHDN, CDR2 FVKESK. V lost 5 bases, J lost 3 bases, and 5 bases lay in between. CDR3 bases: TGTGCCAGCAGCTCAGTCTACGAGCAGTACTTC. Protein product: CASSSVYEQYF.

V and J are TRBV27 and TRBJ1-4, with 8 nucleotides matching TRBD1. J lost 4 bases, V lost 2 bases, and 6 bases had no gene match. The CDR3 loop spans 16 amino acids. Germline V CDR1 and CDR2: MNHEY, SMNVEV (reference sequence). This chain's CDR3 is CASSLSHRGNNEKLFF. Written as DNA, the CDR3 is TGTGCCAGCAGTTTAAGTCACAGGGGGAATAATGAAAAACTGTTTTTT.